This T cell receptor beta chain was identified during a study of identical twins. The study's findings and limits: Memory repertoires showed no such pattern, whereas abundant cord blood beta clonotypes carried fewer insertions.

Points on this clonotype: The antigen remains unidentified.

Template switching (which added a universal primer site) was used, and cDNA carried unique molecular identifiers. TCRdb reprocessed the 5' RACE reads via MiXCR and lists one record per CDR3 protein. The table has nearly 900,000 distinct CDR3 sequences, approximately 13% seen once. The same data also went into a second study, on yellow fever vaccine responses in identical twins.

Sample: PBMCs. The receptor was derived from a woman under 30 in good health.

The CDR3 loop is CASSLTSGRVSDTQYF. The CDR3 nucleotides read TGTGCCAGCAGTCTCACTAGCGGGAGGGTTTCAGATACGCAGTATTTT. The gene calls are TRBV6-1 and TRBJ2-3; 13 bases map to TRBD2. The trim removed 5 bases at V and 4 bases at J, leaving 6 bases unmatched. The CDR3 runs 16 residues. CDR1 is MNHNS, CDR2 SASEGT, per germline.